This T cell receptor (beta chain) is drawn from a study of neurological immune-mediated disorders. Study-wide results and limits: With the multiple sclerosis repertoire cluster, none of the clinical or MRI features showed an association.

V was pared by 2 bases and J by 4 bases, with 4 bases of the junction left unmatched. Germline values: CDR1 ENHRY, CDR2 SYGVKD. CDR3 length equals 15 residues. By sample fraction, this clonotype is medium-sized. The target antigen is unknown. In TCRdb, the 5' RACE reads were re-called with MiXCR into one record per CDR3 protein. The data hold 40,000 to 50,000 distinct CDR3 sequences, with 2.5% observed a single time. The sequencing sample was made of PBMCs. V gene TRBV10-3 combines with J gene TRBJ2-1; 8 bases line up with TRBD2. The source of this sequence is a man younger than 40 with multiple sclerosis. CDR3 protein: CAISETQRGYNEQFF. DNA for the CDR3: TGTGCCATCAGTGAGACCCAGCGGGGGTACAATGAGCAGTTCTTC.